This is a list of T cell receptor beta chains from one sample in a study of identical twins. TCRdb independently ran MiXCR on the 5' RACE reads; one entry per CDR3 protein. This table holds 400,000 to 500,000 distinct CDR3 sequences, roughly an eighth found once. These same data were also listed under a study on yellow fever vaccine responses in identical twins.

Specimen: CD4+ T cells sorted from blood. These receptors came from a young woman in good health. Both conserved end residues are part of each CDR3. The order of the fields is CDR3 protein, clone size, V gene, D gene. D genes are given only for firm matches. Some rows mark clone size as missing; the rest say once, few, many or name a class of expanded clone.

cdr3_aa: CATSRERLTGNSYEQYF; clone_size: .; v_call: TRBV15; d_call: .
cdr3_aa: CASSLSFGNQPQHF; clone_size: few; v_call: TRBV7-2; d_call: .
cdr3_aa: CASSLGQSTGFGSYEQYF; clone_size: .; v_call: TRBV7-6; d_call: .
cdr3_aa: CSSSRGGRGQFF; clone_size: once; v_call: TRBV20-1; d_call: .
cdr3_aa: CASRSLGTQYF; clone_size: .; v_call: TRBV6-2/TRBV6-3; d_call: .
cdr3_aa: CASSLVFDTGDLFF; clone_size: .; v_call: TRBV5-1; d_call: .
cdr3_aa: CASSLDTYTQYF; clone_size: .; v_call: TRBV7-2; d_call: .
cdr3_aa: CASSDPGKPYEQYF; clone_size: few; v_call: TRBV7-2; d_call: .
cdr3_aa: CASTLSGDQPQHF; clone_size: many; v_call: TRBV12-3/TRBV12-4; d_call: .
cdr3_aa: CASSFPGDDYTF; clone_size: few; v_call: TRBV5-1; d_call: .
cdr3_aa: CASATSVQETQYF; clone_size: .; v_call: TRBV28; d_call: TRBD2
cdr3_aa: CASGEGAYNEQFF; clone_size: few; v_call: TRBV3-1; d_call: .
cdr3_aa: CASSIRTGIYEQYF; clone_size: .; v_call: TRBV28; d_call: TRBD1
cdr3_aa: CASSRSGTGSDEQYF; clone_size: .; v_call: TRBV7-6; d_call: TRBD1
cdr3_aa: CASGTGGWLGELFF; clone_size: .; v_call: TRBV6-2/TRBV6-3; d_call: TRBD1
cdr3_aa: CSVQGGPGSGRNADF; clone_size: .; v_call: TRBV29-1; d_call: .
cdr3_aa: CSASPAVPYYEQYF; clone_size: .; v_call: TRBV20-1; d_call: .